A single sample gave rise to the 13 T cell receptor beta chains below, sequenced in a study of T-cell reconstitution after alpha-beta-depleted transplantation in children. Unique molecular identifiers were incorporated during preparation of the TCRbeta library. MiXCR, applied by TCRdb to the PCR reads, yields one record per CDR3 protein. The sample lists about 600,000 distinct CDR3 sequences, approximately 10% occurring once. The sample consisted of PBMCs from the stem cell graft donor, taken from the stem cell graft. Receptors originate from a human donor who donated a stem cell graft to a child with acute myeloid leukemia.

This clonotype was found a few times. The CDR3 nucleotides are TGCAGTGCTAGAAAGCCTGCGTGGGGTCCACCGAACACTGAAGCTTTCTTT. Translated, it gives CSARKPAWGPPNTEAFF. This chain uses TRBV20-1 with TRBJ1-1; D gene uncertain. V was cut by 2 bases and J by 1 base, with 20 bases left in between. There are 17 residues in the CDR3. The V gene's germline CDR1 is DFQATT and CDR2 SNEGSKA (reference sequence).

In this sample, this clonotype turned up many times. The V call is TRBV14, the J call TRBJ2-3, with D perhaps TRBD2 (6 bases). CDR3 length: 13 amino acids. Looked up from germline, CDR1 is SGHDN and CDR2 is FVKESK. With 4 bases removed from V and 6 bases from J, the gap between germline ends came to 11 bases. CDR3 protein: CASSRDWRDTQYF. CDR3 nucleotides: TGTGCCAGCAGCCGGGACTGGAGGGATACGCAGTATTTT.

The CDR3 spells CASSRWGGETQYF. The CDR3 coding sequence is TGTGCCAGCAGCAGATGGGGGGGAGAGACCCAGTACTTC. This chain uses TRBV9 with TRBJ2-5, with 7 bases lining up with TRBD2. Trimming took 4 bases from V and 4 from J; bases not matched to a gene: 4. Germline loops: CDR1 SGDLS, CDR2 YYNGEE. The CDR3 extends over 13 amino acids. Looking up the rest from reference TRBV9 and TRBJ2-5 gives the full variable domain: DSGVTQTPKHLITATGQRVTLRCSPRSGDLSVYWYQQSLDQGLQFLIQYYNGEERAKGNILERFSAQQFPDLHSELNLSSLELGDSALYFCASSRWGGETQYFGPGTRLLVL.

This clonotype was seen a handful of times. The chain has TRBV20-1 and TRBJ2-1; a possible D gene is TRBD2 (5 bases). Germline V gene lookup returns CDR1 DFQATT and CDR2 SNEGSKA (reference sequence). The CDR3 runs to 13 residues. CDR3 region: CSRGGSSYNEQFF. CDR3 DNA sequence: TGCAGCCGAGGTGGGAGCTCCTACAATGAGCAGTTCTTC.

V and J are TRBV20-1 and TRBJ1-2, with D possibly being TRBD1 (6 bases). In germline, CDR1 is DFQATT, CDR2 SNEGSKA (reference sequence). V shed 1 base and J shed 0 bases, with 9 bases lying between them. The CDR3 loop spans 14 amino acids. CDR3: CSARGGGANYGYTF. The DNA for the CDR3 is TGCAGTGCTAGAGGAGGGGGGGCTAACTATGGCTACACCTTC.

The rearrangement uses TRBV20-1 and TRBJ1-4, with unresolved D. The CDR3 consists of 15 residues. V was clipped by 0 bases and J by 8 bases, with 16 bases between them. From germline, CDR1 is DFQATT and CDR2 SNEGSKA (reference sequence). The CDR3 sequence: CSARDPGSRREKLFF. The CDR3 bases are TGCAGTGCTAGAGATCCAGGCAGTCGGAGGGAAAAACTGTTTTTT.

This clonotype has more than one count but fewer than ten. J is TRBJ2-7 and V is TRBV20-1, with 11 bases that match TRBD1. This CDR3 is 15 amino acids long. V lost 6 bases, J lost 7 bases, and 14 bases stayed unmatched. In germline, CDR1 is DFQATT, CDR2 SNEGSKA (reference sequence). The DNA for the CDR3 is TGCAGTGCCACCCAAGGGACAGGGGGAGGTAGGGAGCAGTACTTC. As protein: CSATQGTGGGREQYF.

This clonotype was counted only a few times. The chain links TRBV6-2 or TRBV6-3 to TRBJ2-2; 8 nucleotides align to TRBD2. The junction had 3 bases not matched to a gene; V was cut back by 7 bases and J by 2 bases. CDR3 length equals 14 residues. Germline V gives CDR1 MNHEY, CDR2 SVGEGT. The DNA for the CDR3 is TGTGCCAGCAACATAGCGGGAAACACCGGGGAGCTGTTTTTT. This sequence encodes CASNIAGNTGELFF.

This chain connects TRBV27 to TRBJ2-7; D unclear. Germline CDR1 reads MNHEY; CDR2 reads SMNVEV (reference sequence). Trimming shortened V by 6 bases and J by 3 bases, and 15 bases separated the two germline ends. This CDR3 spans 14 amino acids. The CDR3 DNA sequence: TGTGCCAGCAGGCCGTCGTCCCACTACTACGAGCAGTACTTC. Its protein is CASRPSSHYYEQYF.

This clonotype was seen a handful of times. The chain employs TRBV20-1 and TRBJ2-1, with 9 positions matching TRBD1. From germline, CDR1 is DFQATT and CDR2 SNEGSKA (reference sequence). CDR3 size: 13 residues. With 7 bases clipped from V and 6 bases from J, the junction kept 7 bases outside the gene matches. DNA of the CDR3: TGCAGTGTTCCCGGGACAGGGTCCAATGAGCAGTTCTTC. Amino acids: CSVPGTGSNEQFF.

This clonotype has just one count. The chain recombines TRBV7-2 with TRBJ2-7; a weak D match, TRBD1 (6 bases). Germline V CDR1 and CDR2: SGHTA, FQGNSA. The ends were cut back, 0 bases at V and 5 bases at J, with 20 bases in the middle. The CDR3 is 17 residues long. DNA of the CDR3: TGTGCCAGCAGCTTAGCGTTAGTCACAGGGACGGCCGACGAGCAGTACTTC. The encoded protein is CASSLALVTGTADEQYF. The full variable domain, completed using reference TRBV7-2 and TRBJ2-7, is GAGVSQSPSNKVTEKGKDVELRCDPISGHTALYWYRQSLGQGLEFLIYFQGNSAPDKSGLPSDRFSAERTGGSVSTLTIQRTQQEDSAVYLCASSLALVTGTADEQYFGPGTRLTVT.

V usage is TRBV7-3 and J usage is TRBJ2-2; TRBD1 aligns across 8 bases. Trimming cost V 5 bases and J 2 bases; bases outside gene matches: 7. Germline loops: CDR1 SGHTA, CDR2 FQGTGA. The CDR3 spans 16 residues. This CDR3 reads CASSAIAGGNTGELFF. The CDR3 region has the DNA TGTGCCAGCAGCGCCATTGCAGGGGGCAACACCGGGGAGCTGTTTTTT.

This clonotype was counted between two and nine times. The CDR3 nucleotides read TGTGCCAGCAGCTTCGTTGGGGTTAGCGTAGTGGAGACCCAGTACTTC. Its translation: CASSFVGVSVVETQYF. The chain is built from TRBV7-9 and TRBJ2-5, with D perhaps matching TRBD2 (5 bases). V lost 3 bases and J lost 5, with 19 bases in between. Germline values: CDR1 SEHNR, CDR2 FQNEAQ (reference sequence). The CDR3 loop spans 16 amino acids.